Listed below are T cell receptor beta chains from one sample, sequenced in a study of blood T cells in healthy people across ages. TCRdb reprocessed the 5' RACE reads with MiXCR, giving one entry per CDR3 protein. The sample has about 1.5 million distinct CDR3 sequences, 42% seen once; the top ten hold approximately 4.1%. Specimen: blood. These receptor sequences come from a woman between 18 and 29 years old in good health. Both conserved end residues are part of each CDR3. The D gene is left open where the match is weak. Not every row has a clone size; where given, it reads once, few, many or a size class.

v_call: TRBV12-3/TRBV12-4; clone_size: few; d_call: -; j_call: TRBJ2-2; cdr3_aa: CASRPRDTGELFF; cdr3_nt: TGTGCCAGCAGGCCCCGGGACACCGGGGAGCTGTTTTTT
v_call: TRBV2; clone_size: many; d_call: TRBD1; j_call: TRBJ1-4; cdr3_aa: CASNRDRAATNEKLFF; cdr3_nt: TGTGCCAGTAACCGGGACAGGGCAGCAACTAATGAAAAACTGTTTTTT
v_call: TRBV20-1; clone_size: -; d_call: -; j_call: TRBJ2-3; cdr3_aa: CSATPRRVTDTQYF; cdr3_nt: TGCAGTGCTACCCCACGCAGGGTGACAGATACGCAGTATTTT
v_call: TRBV20-1; clone_size: -; d_call: -; j_call: TRBJ2-5; cdr3_aa: CSATQEFQETQYF; cdr3_nt: TGCAGTGCAACCCAGGAGTTCCAAGAGACCCAGTACTTC
v_call: TRBV11-2; clone_size: few; d_call: TRBD1; j_call: TRBJ1-2; cdr3_aa: CASRPLDRDNYGYTF; cdr3_nt: TGTGCCAGCAGACCCTTGGACAGGGATAATTATGGCTACACCTTC
v_call: TRBV27; clone_size: -; d_call: -; j_call: TRBJ2-3; cdr3_aa: CASRTVQGRSAQYF; cdr3_nt: TGTGCCAGCAGAACTGTACAGGGGAGGTCAGCGCAGTATTTT
v_call: TRBV6-8; clone_size: once; d_call: TRBD1; j_call: TRBJ2-1; cdr3_aa: CASSYFNRDREKETQFF; cdr3_nt: TGTGCCAGCAGTTACTTTAATCGGGACAGGGAAAAAGAGACCCAGTTCTTC
v_call: TRBV27; clone_size: many; d_call: TRBD1; j_call: TRBJ2-7; cdr3_aa: CASSRDRAYEQYF; cdr3_nt: TGTGCCAGCAGCCGGGACAGGGCCTACGAGCAGTACTTC
v_call: TRBV15; clone_size: -; d_call: -; j_call: TRBJ2-1; cdr3_aa: CATSRRTSRSYEQFF; cdr3_nt: TGTGCCACCAGCAGACGGACGTCCAGGTCGTATGAGCAGTTCTTC
v_call: TRBV18; clone_size: few; d_call: TRBD1; j_call: TRBJ2-1; cdr3_aa: CASSYTGDGYNEQFF; cdr3_nt: TGTGCCAGCTCCTATACAGGGGACGGCTACAATGAGCAGTTCTTC
v_call: TRBV20-1; clone_size: few; d_call: TRBD2; j_call: TRBJ2-7; cdr3_aa: CSARMTSMNEQYF; cdr3_nt: TGCAGTGCTAGGATGACTAGCATGAATGAGCAGTACTTC
v_call: TRBV12-3/TRBV12-4; clone_size: -; d_call: -; j_call: TRBJ1-5; cdr3_aa: CASRGRGDQPQHF; cdr3_nt: TGTGCCAGCAGGGGGAGGGGAGACCAGCCCCAGCATTTT
v_call: TRBV4-2; clone_size: -; d_call: -; j_call: TRBJ2-7; cdr3_aa: CASSQESLAVYNEQYF; cdr3_nt: TGTGCCAGCAGCCAAGAATCCCTAGCTGTCTACAATGAGCAGTACTTC
v_call: TRBV7-9; clone_size: few; d_call: -; j_call: TRBJ2-7; cdr3_aa: CASSLWVEQYF; cdr3_nt: TGTGCCAGCAGCTTATGGGTCGAGCAGTACTTC
v_call: TRBV7-2; clone_size: -; d_call: TRBD1; j_call: TRBJ2-1; cdr3_aa: CVSSPDRGWNNEQFF; cdr3_nt: TGTGTCAGCAGCCCAGACAGGGGTTGGAACAATGAGCAGTTCTTC
v_call: TRBV20-1; clone_size: -; d_call: TRBD1; j_call: TRBJ2-7; cdr3_aa: CSAKLLGDRDYEQYF; cdr3_nt: TGCAGTGCTAAGCTTTTGGGGGACAGGGACTACGAGCAGTACTTC
v_call: TRBV4-3; clone_size: few; d_call: -; j_call: TRBJ1-2; cdr3_aa: CASSPTVGGLTGYTF; cdr3_nt: TGCGCCAGCAGCCCCACCGTGGGGGGGCTGACTGGCTACACCTTC
v_call: TRBV20-1; clone_size: -; d_call: TRBD2; j_call: TRBJ2-1; cdr3_aa: CSARSSGSSYNEQFF; cdr3_nt: TGCAGTGCTAGGTCTAGCGGGAGCTCCTACAATGAGCAGTTCTTC
v_call: TRBV7-2; clone_size: few; d_call: -; j_call: TRBJ2-1; cdr3_aa: CASSLIWNSDEQFF; cdr3_nt: TGTGCCAGCAGCTTAATCTGGAACTCTGATGAGCAGTTCTTC
v_call: TRBV20-1; clone_size: few; d_call: -; j_call: TRBJ2-5; cdr3_aa: CSAGRQGQETQYF; cdr3_nt: TGCAGTGCGGGTCGTCAGGGACAAGAGACCCAGTACTTC
v_call: TRBV7-9; clone_size: -; d_call: -; j_call: TRBJ2-1; cdr3_aa: CASSLFGVGDEQFF; cdr3_nt: TGTGCCAGCAGCTTGTTCGGGGTGGGCGATGAGCAGTTCTTC
v_call: TRBV12-3/TRBV12-4; clone_size: -; d_call: TRBD1; j_call: TRBJ1-4; cdr3_aa: CASSQQGNKGEKLFF; cdr3_nt: TGTGCCAGCAGCCAACAGGGGAACAAAGGTGAAAAACTGTTTTTT
v_call: TRBV4-1; clone_size: -; d_call: TRBD1; j_call: TRBJ2-3; cdr3_aa: CASSPGQYTDTQYF; cdr3_nt: TGCGCCAGCAGCCCGGGACAGTACACAGATACGCAGTATTTT
v_call: TRBV12-3/TRBV12-4; clone_size: -; d_call: -; j_call: TRBJ1-1; cdr3_aa: CASSRGLGPNTEAFF; cdr3_nt: TGTGCCAGCAGTCGGGGATTGGGCCCTAACACTGAAGCTTTCTTT
v_call: TRBV20-1; clone_size: few; d_call: -; j_call: TRBJ1-5; cdr3_aa: CSAKPTGFFQPQHF; cdr3_nt: TGCAGTGCTAAACCTACAGGGTTCTTCCAGCCCCAGCATTTT
v_call: TRBV5-1; clone_size: few; d_call: TRBD2; j_call: TRBJ2-1; cdr3_aa: CASSLASSGGSSYNEQFF; cdr3_nt: TGCGCCAGCAGCTTGGCATCCAGCGGGGGGAGCTCCTACAATGAGCAGTTCTTC
v_call: TRBV12-3/TRBV12-4; clone_size: few; d_call: -; j_call: TRBJ2-5; cdr3_aa: CASSLALGEETQYF; cdr3_nt: TGTGCCAGCAGTTTAGCGCTGGGAGAAGAGACCCAGTACTTC
v_call: TRBV12-3/TRBV12-4; clone_size: -; d_call: -; j_call: TRBJ1-1; cdr3_aa: CASSSWDLNTEAFF; cdr3_nt: TGTGCCAGCAGTTCTTGGGACCTGAACACTGAAGCTTTCTTT
v_call: TRBV6-5; clone_size: many; d_call: -; j_call: TRBJ2-7; cdr3_aa: CASSYKGQGTYEQYF; cdr3_nt: TGTGCCAGCAGTTACAAAGGGCAGGGGACCTACGAGCAGTACTTC
v_call: TRBV9; clone_size: -; d_call: -; j_call: TRBJ2-7; cdr3_aa: CASSVASGTTYEQYF; cdr3_nt: TGTGCCAGCAGCGTAGCTTCGGGGACAACCTACGAGCAGTACTTC
v_call: TRBV4-1; clone_size: few; d_call: -; j_call: TRBJ1-2; cdr3_aa: CASSPLTLGGYTF; cdr3_nt: TGCGCCAGCAGCCCCCTGACCCTGGGCGGCTACACCTTC
v_call: TRBV20-1; clone_size: few; d_call: TRBD2; j_call: TRBJ2-1; cdr3_aa: CSARGGRRAYNEQFF; cdr3_nt: TGCAGTGCGAGGGGAGGGAGGAGGGCCTACAATGAGCAGTTCTTC
v_call: TRBV7-9; clone_size: few; d_call: TRBD1; j_call: TRBJ1-2; cdr3_aa: CASSSGQEPNYGYTF; cdr3_nt: TGTGCCAGCAGCTCTGGACAGGAACCTAACTATGGCTACACCTTC
v_call: TRBV9; clone_size: few; d_call: -; j_call: TRBJ1-6; cdr3_aa: CASSVMGSPLHF; cdr3_nt: TGTGCCAGCAGCGTAATGGGATCACCCCTCCACTTT
v_call: TRBV20-1; clone_size: few; d_call: -; j_call: TRBJ2-1; cdr3_aa: CSARGYKGGYNEQFF; cdr3_nt: TGCAGTGCTAGGGGCTACAAAGGCGGCTACAATGAGCAGTTCTTC
v_call: TRBV28; clone_size: -; d_call: -; j_call: TRBJ1-2; cdr3_aa: CASHEGGDGYTF; cdr3_nt: TGTGCCAGCCACGAGGGGGGAGATGGCTACACCTTC
v_call: TRBV24-1; clone_size: -; d_call: -; j_call: TRBJ2-5; cdr3_aa: CATSDLSLKPNEQYF; cdr3_nt: TGTGCCACCAGTGATTTGTCACTAAAACCCAATGAGCAGTACTTC
v_call: TRBV7-2; clone_size: few; d_call: TRBD1; j_call: TRBJ1-6; cdr3_aa: CASSLAGQGRVPLHF; cdr3_nt: TGTGCCAGCAGCTTAGCGGGACAGGGACGTGTACCCCTCCACTTT
v_call: TRBV5-7; clone_size: -; d_call: -; j_call: TRBJ2-1; cdr3_aa: CASSLKEGHPSNEQFF; cdr3_nt: TGTGCCAGCAGCTTGAAAGAAGGACACCCAAGCAATGAGCAGTTCTTC
v_call: TRBV12-3/TRBV12-4; clone_size: -; d_call: -; j_call: TRBJ1-1; cdr3_aa: CASQSGNLNTEAFF; cdr3_nt: TGTGCCAGTCAATCGGGTAACTTGAACACTGAAGCTTTCTTT
v_call: TRBV27; clone_size: few; d_call: -; j_call: TRBJ1-5; cdr3_aa: CASSSYKSNQPQHF; cdr3_nt: TGTGCCAGCAGTTCCTATAAGAGCAATCAGCCCCAGCATTTT
v_call: TRBV7-2; clone_size: many; d_call: -; j_call: TRBJ2-3; cdr3_aa: CASSLAISTDTQYF; cdr3_nt: TGTGCCAGCAGCTTAGCGATCAGCACAGATACGCAGTATTTT
v_call: TRBV27; clone_size: -; d_call: -; j_call: TRBJ1-2; cdr3_aa: CASSLLTPRGTYGYTF; cdr3_nt: TGTGCCAGCAGTTTATTAACCCCAAGGGGGACCTATGGCTACACCTTC
v_call: TRBV5-1; clone_size: -; d_call: -; j_call: TRBJ2-1; cdr3_aa: CASSLTRGYNNEQFF; cdr3_nt: TGCGCCAGCAGCTTGACCAGGGGATACAACAATGAGCAGTTCTTC
v_call: TRBV28; clone_size: -; d_call: -; j_call: TRBJ2-2; cdr3_aa: CASTGELFF; cdr3_nt: TGTGCCAGCACCGGGGAGCTGTTTTTT
v_call: TRBV7-3; clone_size: -; d_call: -; j_call: TRBJ2-1; cdr3_aa: CASSSNGGNEQFF; cdr3_nt: TGTGCCAGCAGCTCCAACGGAGGCAATGAGCAGTTCTTC
v_call: TRBV20-1; clone_size: -; d_call: TRBD2; j_call: TRBJ2-7; cdr3_aa: CSASSTGLAGRSSYNEQYF; cdr3_nt: TGCAGTGCTAGTAGTACGGGACTAGCGGGAAGAAGCTCCTACAATGAGCAGTACTTC
v_call: TRBV6-5; clone_size: -; d_call: -; j_call: TRBJ2-2; cdr3_aa: CASRAGTVTGELFF; cdr3_nt: TGTGCCAGCAGGGCCGGGACGGTGACCGGGGAGCTGTTTTTT
v_call: TRBV3-1; clone_size: few; d_call: TRBD1; j_call: TRBJ1-2; cdr3_aa: CASSDRESAGYTF; cdr3_nt: TGTGCCAGCAGCGACAGGGAGTCGGCTGGCTACACCTTC
v_call: TRBV6-5; clone_size: -; d_call: -; j_call: TRBJ2-6; cdr3_aa: CASSYLGSGANVPTF; cdr3_nt: TGTGCCAGCAGTTACCTGGGCTCTGGGGCCAACGTCCCGACTTTC
v_call: TRBV27; clone_size: -; d_call: -; j_call: TRBJ1-1; cdr3_aa: CASRGFLNTEAFF; cdr3_nt: TGTGCCAGCAGAGGGTTTTTGAACACTGAAGCTTTCTTT
v_call: TRBV4-3; clone_size: few; d_call: -; j_call: TRBJ2-7; cdr3_aa: CASSHRSGDYEQYF; cdr3_nt: TGCGCCAGCAGCCACCGAAGCGGAGACTACGAGCAGTACTTC
v_call: TRBV7-2; clone_size: -; d_call: -; j_call: TRBJ2-7; cdr3_aa: CASSSRYGIYEQYF; cdr3_nt: TGTGCCAGCAGCTCGAGGTATGGTATCTACGAGCAGTACTTC
v_call: TRBV5-1; clone_size: -; d_call: TRBD1; j_call: TRBJ2-4; cdr3_aa: CASSLDGQGLYIQYF; cdr3_nt: TGCGCCAGCAGCTTGGATGGACAGGGACTGTACATTCAGTACTTC
v_call: TRBV3-1; clone_size: -; d_call: -; j_call: TRBJ2-7; cdr3_aa: CASSQGRKTYEQYF; cdr3_nt: TGTGCCAGCAGCCAAGGACGAAAAACCTACGAGCAGTACTTC
v_call: TRBV10-3; clone_size: -; d_call: -; j_call: TRBJ1-1; cdr3_aa: CAISGFNQRAAEAFF; cdr3_nt: TGTGCCATCAGTGGGTTTAATCAAAGGGCCGCTGAAGCTTTCTTT
v_call: TRBV7-2; clone_size: few; d_call: -; j_call: TRBJ2-3; cdr3_aa: CASSPPQATSTDTQYF; cdr3_nt: TGTGCCAGCAGCCCCCCACAGGCGACTAGCACAGATACGCAGTATTTT
v_call: TRBV7-3; clone_size: -; d_call: -; j_call: TRBJ2-7; cdr3_aa: CASSRDLGYEQYF; cdr3_nt: TGTGCCAGCAGCCGAGACCTGGGGTACGAGCAGTACTTC
v_call: TRBV20-1; clone_size: many; d_call: -; j_call: TRBJ2-1; cdr3_aa: CSARPDWNNEQFF; cdr3_nt: TGCAGTGCCCGACCAGACTGGAACAATGAGCAGTTCTTC